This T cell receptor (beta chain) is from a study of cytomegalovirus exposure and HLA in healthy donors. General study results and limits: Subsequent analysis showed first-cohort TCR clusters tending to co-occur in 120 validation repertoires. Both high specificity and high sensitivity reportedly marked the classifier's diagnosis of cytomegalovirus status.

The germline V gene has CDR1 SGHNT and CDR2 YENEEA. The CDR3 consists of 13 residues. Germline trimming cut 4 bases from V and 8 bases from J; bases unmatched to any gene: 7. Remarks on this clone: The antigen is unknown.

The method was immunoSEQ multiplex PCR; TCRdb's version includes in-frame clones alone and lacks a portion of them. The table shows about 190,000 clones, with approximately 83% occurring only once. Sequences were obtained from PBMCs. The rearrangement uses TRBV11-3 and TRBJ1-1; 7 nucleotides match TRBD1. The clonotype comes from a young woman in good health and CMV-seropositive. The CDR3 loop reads CASSSHRQGEAFF. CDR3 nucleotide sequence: TGTGCCAGCAGCTCCCATCGACAGGGAGAAGCTTTCTTT.